This is a list of T cell receptor beta chains from one sample in a study of blood T cell repertoires in COVID-19. The table came from immunoSEQ multiplex PCR; TCRdb's copy has only in-frame clones and leaves some out. The sample consists of roughly 220,000 clones, around 80% of them appearing once. Sequencing was done on a sample of peripheral blood. The receptor set was obtained from a woman between 70 and 85 years old with acute or convalescent COVID-19. Both conserved end residues are part of each CDR3. The order of the fields is clone size, J gene, V gene, D gene, CDR3 protein, CDR3 DNA. The D gene is left open where the match is weak. Clone size is shown for a subset of rows, as once, few, many or a class of expanded clone.

- TRBJ2-6 TRBV24-1 - CANFSYRAAGANVLTF TGTGCCAACTTCTCATACAGGGCGGCTGGGGCCAACGTCCTGACTTTC
once TRBJ1-6 TRBV19 - CASSQGFRDSPLHF TGTGCCAGTAGTCAGGGGTTTCGTGATTCACCCCTCCACTTT
few TRBJ2-5 TRBV30 - CAWSASSSLGATQYF TGTGCCTGGAGTGCGTCTAGCTCTCTGGGGGCGACCCAGTACTTC
- TRBJ2-1 TRBV6-2/TRBV6-3 TRBD2 CASSQLPGLAGGSYNEQFF TGTGCCAGCAGTCAGTTACCTGGACTAGCGGGAGGGTCCTACAATGAGCAGTTCTTC
- TRBJ2-3 TRBV28 - CASSLPSGRSTDTQYF TGTGCCAGCAGTTTACCTTCGGGTAGAAGCACAGATACGCAGTATTTT
- TRBJ2-1 TRBV1 - CTSSQSIGTSGMWGSYNEQFF TGCACCAGCAGCCAAAGCATCGGGACTAGCGGGATGTGGGGCTCCTACAATGAGCAGTTCTTC
- TRBJ2-5 TRBV12-3/TRBV12-4 - CASREGLQETQYF TGTGCCAGCAGGGAGGGCTTACAAGAGACCCAGTACTTC
many TRBJ2-1 TRBV27 TRBD2 CASSPLAGNNEQFF TGTGCCAGCAGTCCCCTAGCGGGGAACAATGAGCAGTTCTTC
- TRBJ1-5 TRBV7-8 - CASSLDSYSNQPQHF TGTGCCAGCAGCTTGGACTCTTATAGCAATCAGCCCCAGCATTTT
- TRBJ2-7 TRBV5-4 TRBD2 CASSLGGTSGRAYEQYF TGTGCCAGCAGCTTGGGCGGGACTAGCGGGAGGGCTTACGAGCAGTACTTC
- TRBJ1-1 TRBV19 - CASSAGAMNTEAFF TGTGCCAGTTCGGCGGGGGCTATGAACACTGAAGCTTTCTTT
few TRBJ2-1 TRBV2 TRBD1 CASSSTGYNEQFF TGTGCCAGCAGTTCGACAGGGTACAATGAGCAGTTCTTC
once TRBJ2-7 TRBV19 TRBD1 CASSITGTGGYEQYF TGTGCCAGTAGTATCACCGGGACAGGCGGATACGAGCAGTACTTC
- TRBJ1-2 TRBV18 TRBD1 CASSPPGQGALDGYTF TGTGCCAGCTCACCACCCGGACAGGGGGCGCTTGATGGCTACACCTTC
- TRBJ2-7 TRBV10-2 - CASSEWRVYDEQYF TGCGCCAGCAGTGAGTGGAGGGTTTACGACGAGCAGTACTTC
- TRBJ2-1 TRBV3-1/TRBV3-2 TRBD2 CASSHSGLAGLPLYNEQFF TGTGCCAGCAGCCACTCGGGACTAGCGGGCCTTCCCCTCTACAATGAGCAGTTCTTC
- TRBJ1-5 TRBV5-6 - CASSRFDSDNQPQHF TGTGCCAGCAGCCGTTTCGACAGCGACAATCAGCCCCAGCATTTT